The clone carrying this T cell receptor beta chain was counted between two and nine times. Its antigen is still unknown. In making TCR beta libraries, quantitative 5'-RACE with molecular barcodes was used. TCRdb recomputed calls from the 5' RACE reads with MiXCR, one row per CDR3 protein. The sample shows 250,000 or so distinct CDR3 sequences, 15% to 20% of them seen only once. With 3 bases clipped from V and 4 bases from J, the junction kept 9 bases outside the gene matches. The length of the CDR3 is 15 residues. Looked up from germline, CDR1 is SGHVS and CDR2 is FNYEAQ. The data stem from a study of CD8 T cells in ankylosing spondylitis. Regarding the study as a whole: Characteristic of ankylosing spondylitis blood, it appeared, was a TCR beta motif comprising roughly eight highly homologous variants. Within peripheral blood, clones linked to disease were CD8+ and relatively rare. Reportedly, significant enrichment of disease-linked clones occurred in matched ankylosing spondylitis synovial fluid.

The source is a male donor with ankylosing spondylitis or in good health (not recorded which). Input material: blood, either unsorted or a sorted T cell fraction (not recorded which). The J gene is TRBJ2-7, the V gene TRBV7-6, with 7 positions matching TRBD2. CDR3 nucleotides: TGTGCCAGCAGCTTGGCGGGGCGGGAGAGGTACGAGCAGTACTTC. As protein: CASSLAGRERYEQYF.